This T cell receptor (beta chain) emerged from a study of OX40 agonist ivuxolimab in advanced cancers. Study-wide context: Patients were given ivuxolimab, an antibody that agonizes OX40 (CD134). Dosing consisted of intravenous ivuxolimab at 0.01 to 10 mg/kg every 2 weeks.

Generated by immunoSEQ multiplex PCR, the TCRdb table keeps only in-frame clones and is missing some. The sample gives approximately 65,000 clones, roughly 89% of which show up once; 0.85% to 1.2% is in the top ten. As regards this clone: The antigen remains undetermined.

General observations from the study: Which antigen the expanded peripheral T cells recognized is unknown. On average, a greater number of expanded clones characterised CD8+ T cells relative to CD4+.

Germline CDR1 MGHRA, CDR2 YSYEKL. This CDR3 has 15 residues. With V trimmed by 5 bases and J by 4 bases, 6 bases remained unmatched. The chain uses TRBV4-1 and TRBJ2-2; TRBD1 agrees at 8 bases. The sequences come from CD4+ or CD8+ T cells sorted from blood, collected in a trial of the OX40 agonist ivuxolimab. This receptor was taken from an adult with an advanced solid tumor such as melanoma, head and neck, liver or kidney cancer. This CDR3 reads CASSAQGDPTGELFF. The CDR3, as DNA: TGCGCCAGCAGCGCACAGGGGGATCCCACCGGGGAGCTGTTTTTT.